This T cell receptor beta chain was found in a study of early T cells in non-severe SARS-CoV-2 infection. Individual cDNA molecules were tagged with unique molecular identifiers, the study reported. Each CDR3 protein is one row after TCRdb ran MiXCR on the 5' RACE reads. Of tens of thousands of distinct CDR3 sequences in the sample, approximately 15% were seen once. Study-level findings and limits: Clonotype matching in VDJdb favored anti-spike CD8 responses and did not capture private and CD4 specificities.

V was clipped by 1 base and J by 0 bases, with 10 bases between them. Per germline, CDR1 MDHEN and CDR2 SYDVKM. This CDR3 contains 16 residues. This clonotype has ten or more counts. What it recognizes is unknown. The specimen was whole blood, collected at baseline. The chain links TRBV28 to TRBJ2-1; D may be TRBD1 or TRBD2 (5 bases each). The clonotype originates from an adult who was a healthcare worker with PCR-confirmed SARS-CoV-2 infection or an uninfected control (not recorded which). In DNA, the CDR3 is TGTGCCAGCAGTTTATTGGGACGGAGCTCCTACAATGAGCAGTTCTTC. It translates to CASSLLGRSSYNEQFF.